Shown below are 24 T cell receptor beta chains from a single sample sequenced in a study of prognosis after radiotherapy for stage I lung cancer. Genomic DNA yielded TCR beta CDR3, amplified by two-round multiplex PCR. Primers (each specific to one TRBV or TRBJ gene) were used in first-round PCR. From the multiplex PCR reads, TCRdb called clonotypes with MiXCR, one entry per CDR3 protein. The sample holds roughly 15,000 distinct CDR3 sequences, around 30% seen once. The sample consisted of PBMCs, taken before or after stereotactic body radiation therapy (not recorded which). These receptors all come from a donor aged 50 or older with non-small cell lung cancer.

On this clonotype: Given a much more abundant clone one base away, this may be a read error. The chain has TRBV2 and TRBJ2-4; no clear D gene. The germline V gene encodes CDR1 SNHLY and CDR2 FYNNEI. The CDR3 totals 14 residues. V was shortened by 5 bases and J by 1 base, with 9 bases between the two germline ends. The CDR3, as DNA: TGTGCCAGCAGTCATGAGAGGGCCAAAAACATTCAGTACTTC. As protein: CASSHERAKNIQYF.

This clonotype was found many times. The rearrangement uses TRBV6-2 or TRBV6-3 and TRBJ2-6; perhaps TRBD1 as D (5 bases). The CDR3 extends over 15 amino acids. V was trimmed by 5 bases and J by 0 bases, leaving 8 bases between them. The germline CDR1 and CDR2 sequences are MNHEY and SVGEGT. The CDR3 DNA follows: TGTGCCAGCAGTGGGGCCGGCTCTGGGGCCAACGTCCTGACTTTC. Translated, it gives CASSGAGSGANVLTF.

By share, this clonotype ranks as medium-sized. The genes are TRBV2 and TRBJ2-2; TRBD2 might be the D (5 bases). This CDR3 spans 14 amino acids. The germline V and J ends were trimmed by 4 bases and 5 bases, with 11 bases remaining between them. Germline V gene data show CDR1 as SNHLY and CDR2 as FYNNEI. The CDR3 loop is CASSGFSGTGELFF. The CDR3 DNA reads TGTGCCAGCAGTGGTTTTTCGGGAACCGGGGAGCTGTTTTTT. The whole variable domain, remainder taken from reference TRBV2 and TRBJ2-2, is EPEVTQTPSHQVTQMGQEVILRCVPISNHLYFYWYRQILGQKVEFLVSFYNNEISEKSEIFDDQFSVERPDGSNFTLKIRSTKLEDSAMYFCASSGFSGTGELFFGEGSRLTVL.

At least ten counts were recorded for this clonotype. The rearrangement links TRBV27 to TRBJ2-1; TRBD1 or TRBD2 may be the D gene (5 bases each). Germline CDR1 is MNHEY and CDR2 is SMNVEV (reference sequence). Trimming removed 0 bases from V and 6 bases from J, with 15 bases in between. The CDR3 sequence is 16 residues long. This CDR3 reads CASSLSLGELVNEQFF. The CDR3 DNA is TGTGCCAGCAGTTTATCGCTGGGGGAGTTGGTCAATGAGCAGTTCTTC.

CDR3 protein: CASSSENTGYLFF. The DNA for the CDR3 is TGCGCCAGCAGCTCGGAGAACACCGGGTATCTGTTTTTT. V usage is TRBV5-1 and J usage is TRBJ2-2; D gene ambiguous. V lost 3 bases to trimming and J lost 14 bases, with 17 bases between them. This CDR3 has 13 residues. Looked up from germline, CDR1 is SGHRS and CDR2 is YFSETQ.

A remark on this clonotype: One end of the junction is discordant with germline, which a read error may explain. This chain joins TRBV13 and TRBJ2-2; 7 bases align to TRBD1. Germline-derived CDR1 and CDR2 are PRHDT and FYEKMQ (reference sequence). The CDR3 contains 15 residues. The CDR3, as DNA: TGTGCCAGCAGCCAGCTGGACAGGCCCACCGGTGAGCTGTTTTTT. Translating it yields CASSQLDRPTGELFF.

This sequence joins TRBV7-2 and TRBJ2-1, with TRBD2 as a possible D gene (6 bases). Germline V gene lookup returns CDR1 SGHTA and CDR2 FQGNSA. V was clipped by 5 bases and J by 15 bases, with 14 bases between them. This CDR3 spans 11 amino acids. CDR3 nucleotides: TGTGCCAGCAGCCCGTGGGGGGAGTCGTTCTTC. This codes for CASSPWGESFF.

This clonotype occurred many times. The genes are TRBV7-4 and TRBJ2-7; unclear D gene. Germline CDR1 is SGHVT and CDR2 is SQSDAQ. This CDR3 region has 19 residues. V dropped 1 base and J dropped 4 bases, with 26 bases sitting between them. CDR3 residues: CASSLVRYSVRAGLYEQYF. The CDR3 coding sequence is TGTGCCAGCAGCTTAGTCCGCTATTCGGTAAGGGCCGGGTTATACGAGCAGTACTTC.

This chain connects TRBV2 to TRBJ2-7; D possibly matches TRBD1 or TRBD2 (6 bases each). The V gene lost 1 base and the J gene lost 7 bases, with 17 bases spanning the gap. This CDR3 has 15 residues. Germline V gene lookup returns CDR1 SNHLY and CDR2 FYNNEI. The CDR3 DNA reads as TGTGCCAGCAGTGAAGGGTCGGGGGCGGCCCTTGAGCAGTACTTC. It codes for CASSEGSGAALEQYF. Filled out from reference TRBV2 and TRBJ2-7, the complete variable domain reads EPEVTQTPSHQVTQMGQEVILRCVPISNHLYFYWYRQILGQKVEFLVSFYNNEISEKSEIFDDQFSVERPDGSNFTLKIRSTKLEDSAMYFCASSEGSGAALEQYFGPGTRLTVT.

The table lists this clonotype with many counts. The chain is built from TRBV15 and TRBJ2-1, with D unclear. The length of the CDR3 is 13 residues. The germline gives CDR1 LNHNV, CDR2 YYDKDF (reference sequence). V gave up 0 bases and J gave up 9 bases, with 9 bases separating them. This chain's CDR3 is CATSRDLEIEQFF. The CDR3 DNA follows: TGTGCCACCAGCAGAGATTTGGAGATTGAGCAGTTCTTC.

The chain joins TRBV20-1 to TRBJ2-1; D perhaps matches TRBD1 (6 bases). Germline V gives CDR1 DFQATT, CDR2 SNEGSKA (reference sequence). Trimming shortened V by 6 bases and J by 3 bases, and 15 bases separated the two germline ends. This CDR3 region has 14 residues. CDR3 in amino acids: CSAMPQGNYNEQFF. CDR3 in DNA: TGCAGTGCCATGCCGCAGGGGAACTACAATGAGCAGTTCTTC.

This clonotype counts as medium-sized. CDR3 nucleotide sequence: TGTGCCAGCAGTTTTGACAGATACTACGAGCAGTACTTC. This sequence encodes CASSFDRYYEQYF. V is TRBV12-3 or TRBV12-4 and J is TRBJ2-7, with D maybe TRBD1 (5 bases). V was clipped by 3 bases and J by 3 bases, with 9 bases between them. The CDR3 runs to 13 residues.

By frequency in the sample, this clonotype is medium-sized. The chain is built from TRBV5-1 and TRBJ2-3, with a tentative D call TRBD1 (5 bases). The CDR3 has 14 amino acids. V gave up 4 bases and J gave up 1 base, with 10 bases separating them. The germline gives CDR1 SGHRS, CDR2 YFSETQ. The CDR3 sequence: CASSTETGTDTQYF. CDR3 DNA sequence: TGCGCCAGCAGCACAGAGACAGGCACAGATACGCAGTATTTT.

By share, this clonotype ranks as medium-sized. The chain recombines TRBV6-6 with TRBJ2-1; 7 bases map to TRBD2. This CDR3 region has 16 residues. Trimming removed 0 bases from V and 2 bases from J; junction bases left unmatched: 4. Per germline, CDR1 MNHNY and CDR2 SVGAGI (reference sequence). The CDR3 protein is CASSYSGGRPYNEQFF. The CDR3 DNA is TGTGCCAGCAGTTACTCGGGCGGGAGACCCTACAATGAGCAGTTCTTC.

Concerning this clonotype itself: Because the CDR3 is missing its conserved closing phenylalanine or tryptophan, this is likely a read error. The gene calls are TRBV6-1 and TRBJ2-7, with D perhaps matching TRBD1 (5 bases). The germline CDR1 and CDR2 sequences are MNHNS and SASEGT. The CDR3 extends over 15 amino acids. As DNA, the CDR3 is TGTGCCGGCAGCGAAAGACAGAGTCTTTCCTACGAGCAGTACTTA. This translates into CAGSERQSLSYEQYL.

At least ten counts were recorded for this clonotype. This chain links TRBV27 with TRBJ1-2; 7 bases match TRBD1. Germline CDR1 reads MNHEY; CDR2 reads SMNVEV (reference sequence). V lost 3 bases, J lost 4 bases, and 2 bases stayed unmatched. CDR3 length: 13 residues. CDR3 in amino acids: CASSFQGGYGYTF. CDR3 DNA: TGTGCCAGCAGTTTTCAGGGGGGCTATGGCTACACCTTC.

This clonotype appeared many times. The V gene is TRBV6-2 or TRBV6-3, the J gene TRBJ2-2, with D unresolved. There are 13 residues in the CDR3. Per germline, CDR1 MNHEY and CDR2 SVGEGT. V lost 4 bases, J lost 2 bases, and 5 bases lay in between. The CDR3 DNA reads TGTGCCAGCAGTTCTGTTAACACCGGGGAGCTGTTTTTT. Translated, it gives CASSSVNTGELFF.

This chain connects TRBV15 to TRBJ1-2; D unresolved. The length of the CDR3 is 13 residues. Germline V gene sequence: CDR1 LNHNV, CDR2 YYDKDF (reference sequence). V was clipped by 6 bases and J by 3 bases, with 11 bases between them. For the CDR3, the DNA is TGTGCCACCAGAGATAGGACCTACTATGGCTACACCTTC. It translates to CATRDRTYYGYTF.

This clonotype was recorded many times. The V gene is TRBV6-1, the J gene TRBJ1-4; D unclear. This CDR3 region has 12 residues. Germline loops: CDR1 MNHNS, CDR2 SASEGT. V was shortened by 6 bases and J by 6 bases, with 8 bases between the two germline ends. This CDR3 is CASRNRDEKLFF. Here the CDR3 DNA reads TGTGCCAGCAGAAATAGGGATGAAAAACTGTTTTTT.

There are many counts of this clonotype. CDR3 region: CSASGQTNQPQHF. In nucleotides, the CDR3 is TGCAGTGCTAGCGGCCAGACTAATCAGCCCCAGCATTTT. J is TRBJ1-5 and V is TRBV20-1; D remains ambiguous. This CDR3 is 13 amino acids long. Per the germline V gene, CDR1 is DFQATT and CDR2 is SNEGSKA (reference sequence). Trimming cost V 3 bases and J 4 bases, with 10 bases left between them.

This clonotype has at least ten counts. The chain has TRBV20-1 and TRBJ2-7; 11 nucleotides match TRBD1. The V gene's germline CDR1 is DFQATT and CDR2 SNEGSKA (reference sequence). Trimming removed 1 base from V and 0 bases from J; junction bases left unmatched: 5. This CDR3 has 16 amino acids. The CDR3 region is CSARGGTGGPSYEQYF. In DNA, the CDR3 is TGCAGTGCTAGAGGCGGGACAGGGGGTCCCTCCTACGAGCAGTACTTC.

A word on this clonotype: The junction does not match germline at one end; this may be a read error. The chain combines TRBV7-2 with TRBJ2-7, with D possibly called TRBD1 or TRBD2 (5 bases each). The CDR3 sequence is 15 residues long. CDR1 is SGHTA and CDR2 is FQGNSA in the germline V gene. This CDR3 is CANSLDLERGYEQYF. In DNA form, the CDR3 reads TGTGCCAACAGCTTAGACCTCGAGAGGGGCTACGAGCAGTACTTC.

The chain uses TRBV7-2 and TRBJ2-7; D is possibly TRBD1 or TRBD2 (5 bases each). The CDR3 is made up of 13 amino acids. Trimming stripped 5 bases from V and 3 bases from J, with 11 bases between. Germline loops: CDR1 SGHTA, CDR2 FQGNSA. The CDR3 protein is CASSKGPNYEQYF. The CDR3 bases are TGTGCCAGCAGCAAGGGACCCAACTACGAGCAGTACTTC.

This clonotype occurred many times. This rearrangement joins TRBV19 to TRBJ1-1; D is uncertain. Germline lookup yields CDR1 LNHDA and CDR2 SQIVND (reference sequence). Trimming removed 4 bases from V and 1 base from J, with 7 bases in between. The CDR3 totals 13 residues. The CDR3 DNA sequence: TGTGCCAGTAGTAGGGCCGGGAACACTGAAGCTTTCTTT. As protein: CASSRAGNTEAFF. Full variable domain (remainder filled in from reference TRBV19 and TRBJ1-1): DGGITQSPKYLFRKEGQNVTLSCEQNLNHDAMYWYRQDPGQGLRLIYYSQIVNDFQKGDIAEGYSVSREKKESFPLTVTSAQKNPTAFYLCASSRAGNTEAFFGQGTRLTVV.